One sample yielded the 4 T cell receptor beta chains listed below, sequenced in a study of shared clonotypes between healthy human individuals. Clones were read by immunoSEQ multiplex PCR, and TCRdb kept only the in-frame ones, dropping some. The sample yields approximately 460,000 clones, approximately 71% seen once. Sequencing was performed on PBMCs. The receptors were gathered from a woman between 40 and 55 years old in good health. Some clones in this sample may be carry-over from other donors' samples.

At least ten counts were recorded for this clone. Other DNA sequences from this sample encode an identical CDR3 as well. The CDR3 DNA is TGTGCCAGCAGGCAGGTGAACAACCGCTACGAGCAGTACTTC. It is translated as CASRQVNNRYEQYF. V is TRBV28 and J is TRBJ2-7; the D is unclear. Germline assignment: CDR1 MDHEN and CDR2 SYDVKM. Between the trimmed V and J ends, which lost 6 bases and 3 bases, there was a span of 15 bases. This CDR3 comprises 14 residues.

This chain connects TRBV20-1 to TRBJ1-1; D ambiguous. Germline-derived CDR1 and CDR2 are DFQATT and SNEGSKA (reference sequence). V dropped 5 bases and J dropped 1 base, with 5 bases sitting between them. CDR3 length: 11 residues. The CDR3 nucleotides are TGCAGTGCTGTCGAGAACACTGAAGCTTTCTTT. Its translation is CSAVENTEAFF.

This clone showed up many times. The chain links TRBV6-5 to TRBJ2-4; D remains ambiguous. Germline V gene sequence: CDR1 MNHEY, CDR2 SVGAGI. This CDR3 has 13 amino acids. V gave up 3 bases and J gave up 3 bases, with 6 bases separating them. The CDR3 is CASSYSIKNIQYF. In DNA form, the CDR3 reads TGTGCCAGCAGTTATTCTATCAAAAACATTCAGTACTTC.

CDR3 residues: CASSASGTPNVLTF. DNA for the CDR3: TGTGCCAGCTCAGCTTCCGGGACTCCCAACGTCCTGACTTTC. The V call is TRBV18, the J call TRBJ2-6, with D perhaps TRBD2 (6 bases). Germline assignment: CDR1 KGHSH and CDR2 LQKENI. CDR3 length equals 14 residues. Trimming shortened V by 5 bases and J by 8 bases, and 13 bases separated the two germline ends.